This TCR beta chain was observed in a study of glioma-infiltrating T cells after dendritic cell vaccination. For the study at large: The vaccine used monocyte-derived dendritic cells pulsed overnight with autologous tumor lysate.

CDR3 size: 13 residues. V lost 3 bases and J lost 0, with 6 bases in between. Germline-derived CDR1 and CDR2 are LNHDA and SQIVND (reference sequence). This clone was seen only once. The immunoSEQ assay amplified TCRB CDR3 from up to roughly 2 ug DNA. Using immunoSEQ multiplex PCR, the repertoire was profiled, and TCRdb retains in-frame clones only, with some absent. The repertoire includes roughly 83,000 clones, approximately 84% of them detected once, and 15% to 19% sits in the top ten. The chain joins TRBV19 to TRBJ2-7; D is unresolved. The source is a human donor with glioblastoma. The sequencing used blood, collected before dendritic cell vaccination. The CDR3 DNA reads as TGTGCCAGTAGTATCACCAGCTCCTACGAGCAGTACTTC. Its protein product is CASSITSSYEQYF.